The 24 T cell receptor beta chains below come from one sample, sequenced in a study of technical replicates of blood from several donors. Measured with immunoSEQ multiplex PCR; TCRdb has only the in-frame clones, and not every one. The sample has 84,000 or so clones, 85% to 95% seen once. The sequencing sample was made of T cells isolated from PBMCs. The receptors were gathered from a human donor in good health.

The chain is built from TRBV5-1 and TRBJ2-7; D ambiguous. The CDR3 has 15 residues. The germline V and J ends were trimmed by 0 bases and 3 bases, with 13 bases remaining between them. The germline V gene encodes CDR1 SGHRS and CDR2 YFSETQ. In DNA form, the CDR3 reads TGCGCCAGCAGCTTGGGAGGTAGTACAATCTACGAGCAGTACTTC. It translates to CASSLGGSTIYEQYF. Drawing the rest from reference TRBV5-1 and TRBJ2-7, the complete variable domain is KAGVTQTPRYLIKTRGQQVTLSCSPISGHRSVSWYQQTPGQGLQFLFEYFSETQRNKGNFPGRFSGRQFSNSRSEMNVSTLELGDSALYLCASSLGGSTIYEQYFGPGTRLTVT.

The CDR3 loop is CASSFAPPGQGASNTEAFF. The DNA of the CDR3 is TGTGCCAGCAGCTTTGCCCCCCCGGGACAGGGGGCTTCGAACACTGAAGCTTTCTTT. This chain joins TRBV7-2 and TRBJ1-1; 12 bases are a match to TRBD1. This CDR3 is 19 amino acids long. V was clipped by 3 bases and J by 1 base; unmatched bases: 12. The germline CDR1 and CDR2 sequences are SGHTA and FQGNSA.

This chain links TRBV11-2 with TRBJ1-4; 7 bases align to TRBD1. CDR1 SGHAT and CDR2 FQNNGV come from the germline V gene. The trim removed 5 bases at V and 5 bases at J, leaving 11 bases unmatched. CDR3 length: 16 amino acids. This chain's CDR3 is CASSPNQDRTNEKLFF. As DNA, the CDR3 is TGTGCCAGCAGCCCAAACCAGGACAGGACAAATGAAAAACTGTTTTTT.

The genes are TRBV7-6 and TRBJ2-7; 7 bases are shared with TRBD1. This CDR3 contains 11 residues. Germline trimming cut 5 bases from V and 7 bases from J; bases unmatched to any gene: 2. In germline, CDR1 is SGHVS, CDR2 FNYEAQ. CDR3 sequence reads: CASSRGLEQYF. CDR3 coding DNA: TGTGCCAGCAGCAGGGGGCTAGAGCAGTACTTC.

The rearrangement joins TRBV28 to TRBJ2-7, with D unresolved. The CDR3 has 14 residues. The germline V gene has CDR1 MDHEN and CDR2 SYDVKM. Trimming took 4 bases from V and 0 from J, leaving 10 bases between them. This CDR3 reads CASSSSGYSYEQYF. In DNA, the CDR3 is TGTGCCAGCAGTTCCTCAGGTTACTCCTACGAGCAGTACTTC.

The chain couples TRBV7-9 to TRBJ1-1; 8 nucleotides line up with TRBD1. Germline V gene lookup returns CDR1 SEHNR and CDR2 FQNEAQ (reference sequence). The CDR3 totals 13 residues. With 5 bases clipped from V and 8 bases from J, the junction kept 7 bases outside the gene matches. The CDR3 protein is CASSPWTGTEAFF. Here the CDR3 DNA reads TGTGCCAGCAGCCCGTGGACAGGGACCGAAGCTTTCTTT.

V usage is TRBV29-1 and J usage is TRBJ2-1, with D maybe TRBD1 (5 bases). V was shortened by 3 bases and J by 7 bases, with 16 bases between the two germline ends. The CDR3 loop spans 14 amino acids. Germline values: CDR1 SQVTM, CDR2 ANQGSEA. The CDR3 reads CSVDLSFGANEQFF. In nucleotides, the CDR3 is TGCAGCGTTGATTTGTCATTTGGGGCTAATGAGCAGTTCTTC.

The chain couples TRBV15 to TRBJ1-4; possible D gene TRBD1, 5 bases. This CDR3 comprises 13 residues. V dropped 8 bases and J dropped 5 bases, with 12 bases sitting between them. Germline V gene lookup returns CDR1 LNHNV and CDR2 YYDKDF (reference sequence). Written as DNA, the CDR3 is TGTGCCACCGGCGGCGGGGCCAATGAAAAACTGTTTTTT. Translated: CATGGGANEKLFF.

The CDR3 loop reads CASSEFGTGSRFYGYTF. For the CDR3, the DNA is TGTGCCAGCAGTGAATTTGGGACAGGGTCTCGTTTCTATGGCTACACCTTC. The chain uses TRBV25-1 and TRBJ1-2, with TRBD1 matching 9 bases. The V gene end was trimmed by 1 base and the J gene end by 4 bases; junction bases not matched to a gene: 10. The CDR3 sequence is 17 residues long. CDR1 MGHDK and CDR2 SYGVNS come from the germline V gene.

This chain uses TRBV7-3 with TRBJ2-1, with 9 bases that match TRBD2. CDR1 is SGHTA, CDR2 FQGTGA, per germline. J was trimmed by 3 bases and V by 2 bases; bases with no gene match: 8. The CDR3 consists of 17 residues. CDR3 in DNA: TGTGCCAGCAGCTTACGTCCTAGCGGGGAAAGCTACAATGAGCAGTTCTTC. Translated: CASSLRPSGESYNEQFF.

The genes are TRBV5-1 and TRBJ2-2; 10 bases line up with TRBD2. The CDR3 spans 18 residues. V dropped 6 bases and J dropped 5; count of bases not matched to a gene: 16. From germline, CDR1 is SGHRS and CDR2 YFSETQ. The CDR3 protein is CASMPSGSVSLGTGELFF. In DNA, the CDR3 is TGCGCCAGCATGCCTAGCGGGAGTGTTTCTTTGGGGACCGGGGAGCTGTTTTTT.

The chain couples TRBV4-1 to TRBJ2-7, with TRBD2 matching 10 bases. Germline values: CDR1 MGHRA, CDR2 YSYEKL. The CDR3 covers 15 residues. J was trimmed by 6 bases and V by 3 bases; bases with no gene match: 8. CDR3 DNA sequence: TGCGCCAGCAGCCAGACGGGACTAGCGAACGGCGAGCAGTACTTC. Translating it yields CASSQTGLANGEQYF.

This chain joins TRBV15 and TRBJ2-2; 8 bases are shared with TRBD1. V was pared by 5 bases and J by 5 bases, with 4 bases of the junction left unmatched. The CDR3 has 14 amino acids. Germline values: CDR1 LNHNV, CDR2 YYDKDF (reference sequence). The CDR3 region is CATSGYRGTGELFF. CDR3 sequence (DNA): TGTGCCACCAGCGGATACAGGGGGACCGGGGAGCTGTTTTTT.

J is TRBJ1-1 and V is TRBV19, with D possibly being TRBD1 (6 bases). Per the germline V gene, CDR1 is LNHDA and CDR2 is SQIVND (reference sequence). The germline V and J ends were trimmed by 8 bases and 5 bases, with 15 bases remaining between them. This CDR3 comprises 13 residues. CDR3 residues: CASSTGFKTEAFF. Here the CDR3 DNA reads TGTGCCAGTTCTACAGGGTTCAAGACTGAAGCTTTCTTT.

The V and J genes are TRBV28 and TRBJ2-3; 11 positions match TRBD1. This CDR3 has 17 residues. Looked up from germline, CDR1 is MDHEN and CDR2 is SYDVKM. V lost 3 bases and J lost 2; bases outside the gene matches: 7. CDR3 sequence reads: CASSFRTGGANTDTQYF. DNA for the CDR3: TGTGCCAGCAGTTTCCGGACAGGGGGCGCAAACACAGATACGCAGTATTTT.

The chain carries TRBV5-1 and TRBJ2-1; the match to TRBD1 covers 8 bases. The J segment lost 5 bases and the V segment lost 2 bases, leaving 9 bases of the junction unmatched. The V gene's germline CDR1 is SGHRS and CDR2 YFSETQ. CDR3 length: 16 residues. Here the CDR3 DNA reads TGCGCCAGCAGCTTTAGGACAGGGCAAGGGGACAATGAGCAGTTCTTC. Translating it yields CASSFRTGQGDNEQFF.

The J gene is TRBJ2-1, the V gene TRBV5-4; 7 nucleotides match TRBD2. This CDR3 has 17 amino acids. V shed 0 bases and J 4 bases; nucleotides not matched to a gene: 10. Germline CDR1 and CDR2: SGHNT and YYREEE (reference sequence). CDR3 bases: TGTGCCAGCAGCTTGGCGGGAGGCCCGACCTATTACAATGAGCAGTTCTTC. It translates to CASSLAGGPTYYNEQFF.

This sequence joins TRBV5-1 and TRBJ1-2; D perhaps matches TRBD1 (6 bases). Trimming took off 2 bases at V and 5 bases at J, with 7 bases between the two ends. The CDR3 extends over 12 amino acids. Germline CDR1 is SGHRS and CDR2 is YFSETQ. Written as DNA, the CDR3 is TGCGCCAGCAGCTTCCAGGGGTATGGCTACACCTTC. Translation gives CASSFQGYGYTF. The full variable domain, its missing parts supplied by reference TRBV5-1 and TRBJ1-2, is KAGVTQTPRYLIKTRGQQVTLSCSPISGHRSVSWYQQTPGQGLQFLFEYFSETQRNKGNFPGRFSGRQFSNSRSEMNVSTLELGDSALYLCASSFQGYGYTFGSGTRLTVV.

The gene calls are TRBV29-1 and TRBJ2-1; TRBD2 is a possible D gene (5 bases). Germline CDR1 SQVTM, CDR2 ANQGSEA. The length of the CDR3 is 13 residues. Trimming stripped 4 bases from V and 7 bases from J, with 14 bases between. The CDR3 bases are TGCAGCGTTGGTGGCTCGCCGGGAAATGAGCAGTTCTTC. This encodes CSVGGSPGNEQFF.

The gene calls are TRBV4-1 and TRBJ2-2; TRBD2 is a possible D gene (5 bases). Per the germline V gene, CDR1 is MGHRA and CDR2 is YSYEKL. V lost 3 bases and J lost 2, with 13 bases in between. This CDR3 has 16 amino acids. Here the CDR3 reads CASSQSSGDNTGELFF. The CDR3, as DNA: TGCGCCAGCAGCCAGTCCAGCGGAGATAACACCGGGGAGCTGTTTTTT.

The rearrangement uses TRBV2 and TRBJ1-1; 9 bases line up with TRBD1. This CDR3 contains 14 residues. Germline lookup yields CDR1 SNHLY and CDR2 FYNNEI. The V and J ends lost 10 bases and 13 bases, in that order; junction bases with no gene match: 19. CDR3 nucleotide sequence: TGTGCCACCCGGGGGACAGGGATCTTCGTTAAATATTTCTTT. It specifies CATRGTGIFVKYFF.

This sequence joins TRBV7-6 and TRBJ2-7; no clear D gene. From germline, CDR1 is SGHVS and CDR2 FNYEAQ. Between the trimmed V and J ends, which lost 1 base and 0 bases, there was a span of 7 bases. The CDR3 sequence is 14 residues long. CDR3 region: CASSLDRNSYEQYF. In nucleotides, the CDR3 is TGTGCCAGCAGCTTAGACAGAAACTCCTACGAGCAGTACTTC.

This clone was counted a few times. The chain couples TRBV4-2 to TRBJ2-1; TRBD2 agrees at 7 bases. CDR3 length equals 15 residues. V was pared by 0 bases and J by 12 bases, with 11 bases of the junction left unmatched. From germline, CDR1 is LGHNA and CDR2 YNFKEQ. As DNA, the CDR3 is TGTGCCAGCAGCCAAGATAAGGCCCAACTAGCGCGGCAGTTCTTC. As protein: CASSQDKAQLARQFF.

The CDR3 DNA reads TGTGCCAGCAGCTCTAACTACGAGCAGTACTTC. This codes for CASSSNYEQYF. This chain joins TRBV5-4 and TRBJ2-7; unclear D gene. Germline values: CDR1 SGHNT, CDR2 YYREEE (reference sequence). The germline V and J ends were trimmed by 3 bases and 3 bases, with 4 bases remaining between them. The CDR3 has 11 residues.